This TCR beta chain was sequenced for a study of beta chain features in type 1 diabetes (dated by TCRdb to 2016 to 2019). General notes on the study: Patients and healthy donors did not differ in mean age, gender distribution, total cell number or subset yield. A total of 107,917,701 sorted cells were examined across all samples, and a strong correlation was observed between cell number per subset and RNA yield. In the study, TCRB repertoires of sorted circulating CD4+ T cell subsets from recently diagnosed type 1 diabetes patients were compared with those of matched healthy donors. Regulatory and stem cell-like memory subsets were obtained from only 8 patients and about 8 healthy donors, while naive and central memory subsets were obtained from all 30 or so donors.

Each donor gave one peripheral blood draw, averaging roughly 100 mL, which was collected into heparinised tubes. A BD FACSAria II and a panel including CD45RO, CCR7, CD25, CD127, CD95 and CD27 were used to sort naive, central memory, regulatory and stem cell-like memory CD4+ T cells. All sorted populations exceeded 95% purity. PBMCs were isolated immediately by Lymphoprep density gradient centrifugation and stained directly without culture. To minimize batch effects, samples were stained and sorted in pairs, one healthy donor with one patient per experiment. All of the isolated RNA was reverse transcribed with the High Capacity cDNA Reverse Transcription Kit, so expressed TCRB transcripts were sequenced. Deep immunoSEQ sequencing was applied to naive, central memory and regulatory T cell samples, giving an average of about 3.4 million total reads per sample. After sorted cells were lysed in RLT buffer, RNA was extracted with DNase-treated RNeasy Micro or Mini kits, with the choice depending on cell number. To prevent cross-contamination, each cell subset was processed individually, whereas patient and healthy donor samples were processed jointly. TCRB sequences were amplified from cDNA with the immunoSEQ multiplex PCR, producing 87-bp fragments spanning the CDR3 region. Amplicons were sequenced on the Illumina HiSeq platform. The paper's data handling went like this. Synthetic template baselines were used to correct PCR bias computationally, reads within Hamming distance 2 were collapsed together, and singletons that could not be merged were discarded. Reads were aligned against IMGT so that V, D and J genes, CDR3 length and insertions or deletions at six rearrangement sites could be assigned. Within each subset, clonotype counts were normalized to sorted cell number, after which true diversity and Gini coefficients were computed with the tcR R package. Repertoire sharing was quantified using the overlap coefficient calculated on TCRB nucleotide sequences. Out-of-frame TCRB sequences from naive cells were analyzed to stand in for the pre-selection repertoire. Here the immuneACCESS table is served through TCRdb, limited to in-frame sequences with V and J called. Missing clones are a known gap in these copies; in checked studies unresolved V genes cover under half, and the rest lacks a known reason. That table furnishes V, J and clone size, whereas the DNA furnished D and trimming. The table for this sample lists under 950,000 clones; roughly 15% of them were counted only once. 0.023% of the sample is in the top ten clones.

Comments on this clone: This receptor's antigen is unknown. No per-base quality is available; no much larger clone lies one base away.

Study-wide findings and limitations: Type 1 diabetes patients showed a moderate but significant shortening of TCRB CDR3 length in all four CD4+ subsets. Because small numbers of individuals were included in the HLA sub-analyses, any influence of HLA type on TCRB rearrangement was left unresolved. Naive, central memory and regulatory TCRB repertoires appeared to be more similar among patients than among healthy donors. Because cDNA rather than genomic DNA was sequenced, highly expressing activated cells could have been over-represented, although no difference in activation and CD3 levels was found between groups. Fewer insertions and more nucleotide deletions at VDJ recombination sites were observed in patients with type 1 diabetes, implying thymic rearrangement abnormalities. PCR may preferentially amplify shorter templates, but because patient and control samples were amplified and corrected together, any resulting skew would affect both groups equally.

V and J are truncated by 1 base and 9 bases respectively, leaving an intervening sequence of 13 bases. In the germline V gene, CDR1 corresponds to SGHAT and CDR2 to FQNNGV. The CDR3 sequence holds 14 residues, the cysteine and phenylalanine included. Of all the DNA, just the CDR3 is kept, 42 bases in frame from base 1. This TCR derives from a woman younger than 35 in good health. The rearrangement joined TRBV11-2 to TRBJ1-5; the D gene is unclear. The specimen was naive CD4+ T cells from blood. In the paper's terms, the cell subset or site label means: true naive CD4+ T cells. CDR3 reads: CASSLGGTIRPQHF. The DNA sequence reads TGTGCCAGCAGCTTAGGCGGAACGATTCGGCCCCAGCATTTT.